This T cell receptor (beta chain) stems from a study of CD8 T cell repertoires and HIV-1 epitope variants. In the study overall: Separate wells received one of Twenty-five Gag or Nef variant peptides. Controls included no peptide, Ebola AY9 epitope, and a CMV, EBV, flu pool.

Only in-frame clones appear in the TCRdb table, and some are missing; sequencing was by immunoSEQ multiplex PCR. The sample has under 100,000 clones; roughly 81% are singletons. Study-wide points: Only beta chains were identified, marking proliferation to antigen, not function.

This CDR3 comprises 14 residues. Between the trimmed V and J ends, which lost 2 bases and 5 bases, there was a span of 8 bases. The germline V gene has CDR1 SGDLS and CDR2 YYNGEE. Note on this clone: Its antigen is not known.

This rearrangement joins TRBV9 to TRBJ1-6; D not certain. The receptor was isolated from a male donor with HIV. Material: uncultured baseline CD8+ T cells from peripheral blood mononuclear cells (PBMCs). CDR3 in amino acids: CASSVSSDNSPLHF. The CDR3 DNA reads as TGTGCCAGCAGCGTTTCCAGTGATAATTCACCCCTCCACTTT.